These 12 T cell receptor beta chains share one sample of origin, sequenced in a study of blood T cell repertoires in COVID-19. Assay used: immunoSEQ multiplex PCR; TCRdb lists only in-frame clones, some missing. The table shows 150,000 to 250,000 clones, with around 87% occurring only once. The specimen was PBMCs or T cells enriched from blood (not recorded which). The origin of the receptors is a woman aged 25 to 39 who had recovered from COVID-19.

The gene calls are TRBV7-2 and TRBJ2-1; 12 nucleotides align to TRBD2. CDR1 and CDR2 (germline): SGHTA, FQGNSA. J lost 4 bases, V lost 5 bases, and 9 bases had no gene match. The CDR3 is 17 residues long. CDR3 sequence (DNA): TGTGCCAGCAGCCTTCCGCCCGGGACTAGCGGGTACAATGAGCAGTTCTTC. Translating gives CASSLPPGTSGYNEQFF.

The chain employs TRBV13 and TRBJ1-6; D remains unclear. This CDR3 has 14 amino acids. The V gene lost 0 bases and the J gene lost 7 bases, with 7 bases spanning the gap. Germline CDR1 and CDR2: PRHDT and FYEKMQ (reference sequence). CDR3 sequence reads: CASSLGQTNSPLHF. The CDR3 nucleotides read TGTGCCAGCAGCTTAGGACAGACAAATTCACCCCTCCACTTT.

This clone came up once. The V gene is TRBV3-1 (or the pseudogene TRBV3-2), the J gene TRBJ1-4; 7 bases are shared with TRBD1. The CDR3 extends over 14 amino acids. Per germline, CDR1 LGHDT and CDR2 YNNKEL (reference sequence). J was trimmed by 4 bases and V by 5 bases; bases with no gene match: 4. The CDR3 is CASSMGQLNEKLFF. CDR3 nucleotide sequence: TGTGCCAGCAGCATGGGACAGCTTAATGAAAAACTGTTTTTT.

This rearrangement joins TRBV9 to TRBJ2-7, with 8 bases fitting TRBD2. The germline V gene has CDR1 SGDLS and CDR2 YYNGEE. J was trimmed by 3 bases and V by 3 bases; bases with no gene match: 8. The CDR3 sequence is 15 residues long. CDR3 nucleotide sequence: TGTGCCAGCAGCGCCCGGACTAGCCCGGTCTACGAGCAGTACTTC. Its protein is CASSARTSPVYEQYF. The full variable domain, its missing parts supplied by reference TRBV9 and TRBJ2-7, is DSGVTQTPKHLITATGQRVTLRCSPRSGDLSVYWYQQSLDQGLQFLIQYYNGEERAKGNILERFSAQQFPDLHSELNLSSLELGDSALYFCASSARTSPVYEQYFGPGTRLTVT.

This clone was picked up a small number of times. V usage is TRBV4-3 and J usage is TRBJ1-2; TRBD1 matches at 8 bases. J gave up 4 bases and V 0 bases, and 13 bases lay outside the gene matches. This CDR3 contains 18 residues. The germline V gene has CDR1 LGHNA and CDR2 YSLEER. The CDR3 protein is CASSQDSSRGRVSYGYTF. CDR3 coding DNA: TGCGCCAGCAGCCAAGATTCGAGCAGGGGGCGCGTTAGCTATGGCTACACCTTC.

V and J are TRBV12-5 and TRBJ1-5; 8 bases align to TRBD1. V shed 1 base, J shed 5 bases, and the junction held 4 bases outside the gene matches. The CDR3 has 15 amino acids. Germline CDR1 is LGHNT and CDR2 is FRNRAP. CDR3 coding DNA: TGTGCTAGTGGTTTGGCTACGACAGGGGATCAGCCCCAGCATTTT. Protein sequence: CASGLATTGDQPQHF.

The chain combines TRBV7-2 with TRBJ1-1, with TRBD1 matching over 8 bases. CDR3 length equals 14 residues. The V and J ends lost 5 bases and 6 bases, in that order; junction bases with no gene match: 8. Germline values: CDR1 SGHTA, CDR2 FQGNSA. CDR3 bases: TGTGCCAGCAGCGTCAGACAGGGGTGGGCTGAAGCTTTCTTT. Protein: CASSVRQGWAEAFF.

The chain links TRBV5-1 to TRBJ1-2, with 8 bases fitting TRBD1. The germline V gene encodes CDR1 SGHRS and CDR2 YFSETQ. Trimming took 1 base from V and 0 from J; bases not matched to a gene: 2. The CDR3 contains 15 residues. The CDR3 loop reads CASSLMDRANYGYTF. CDR3 coding DNA: TGCGCCAGCAGCTTGATGGACAGGGCTAACTATGGCTACACCTTC. The whole variable domain, filled in from reference TRBV5-1 and TRBJ1-2, reads KAGVTQTPRYLIKTRGQQVTLSCSPISGHRSVSWYQQTPGQGLQFLFEYFSETQRNKGNFPGRFSGRQFSNSRSEMNVSTLELGDSALYLCASSLMDRANYGYTFGSGTRLTVV.

In this sample, this clone turned up once. The chain couples TRBV19 to TRBJ1-2, with D perhaps matching TRBD1 (6 bases). Deletions cut 1 base from V and 1 base from J, with 10 bases between. The CDR3 is 15 amino acids. Germline V gene sequence: CDR1 LNHDA, CDR2 SQIVND (reference sequence). The DNA for the CDR3 is TGTGCCAGTAGTATAGGAAACAGGGATAACTATGGCTACACCTTC. Its protein is CASSIGNRDNYGYTF. Complete variable domain (other parts from reference TRBV19 and TRBJ1-2): DGGITQSPKYLFRKEGQNVTLSCEQNLNHDAMYWYRQDPGQGLRLIYYSQIVNDFQKGDIAEGYSVSREKKESFPLTVTSAQKNPTAFYLCASSIGNRDNYGYTFGSGTRLTVV.

The rearrangement links TRBV4-1 to TRBJ2-3, with a possible D match to TRBD2 (6 bases). This CDR3 region has 15 residues. Trimming left V 5 bases short and J 1 base short, with 13 bases between. The V gene's germline CDR1 is MGHRA and CDR2 YSYEKL. The CDR3 bases are TGCGCCAGCAGCACCCGGGACTCGCGCACAGATACGCAGTATTTT. It specifies CASSTRDSRTDTQYF.

The chain is built from TRBV4-2 and TRBJ1-6, with 8 bases identical to TRBD1. This CDR3 contains 18 residues. After removal of 0 bases from V and 5 bases from J, the junction contained 9 bases not matched to a gene. From germline, CDR1 is LGHNA and CDR2 YNFKEQ. CDR3 sequence (DNA): TGTGCCAGCAGCCAAGAATCCCCTTGGACAGGGAATAATTCACCCCTCCACTTT. Its translation is CASSQESPWTGNNSPLHF.

A few counts support this clone. The rearrangement links TRBV13 to TRBJ1-2; D not certain. This CDR3 has 16 amino acids. Trimming removed 2 bases at V and 6 bases at J, with 19 bases between. Germline CDR1 reads PRHDT; CDR2 reads FYEKMQ (reference sequence). Written as DNA, the CDR3 is TGTGCCAGCAGCTTAAGCGGCTACATCACCATCCATGGCTACACCTTC. Its protein is CASSLSGYITIHGYTF.